The source of this T cell receptor beta chain is a study of OX40 agonist ivuxolimab in advanced cancers. Study-level background: Ivuxolimab, which targeted the costimulatory receptor OX40 (CD134), was an agonistic, fully human IgG2 monoclonal antibody. Intravenous ivuxolimab was administered to patients every 2 weeks at six dose levels: 0.01, 0.1, 0.3, 1.5, 3 and 10 mg/kg. In the dose-escalation cohort, around four fifths of patients were male, and the mean age was roughly 56 years with a range of roughly 23 to 79. Peripheral TCRbeta sequencing was intended to test whether TCR sequence diversity was altered and clonal T-cell expansion was caused by ivuxolimab. Among the roughly 52 dose-escalation patients, about 20 had hepatocellular carcinoma, about 15 melanoma, 9 renal cell carcinoma and 9 head and neck cancer. Prior anti-PD-1, anti-PD-L1 or anti-CTLA-4 therapy was permitted, and checkpoint inhibitors had been received by about 36% of dose-escalation patients. Partial responses occurred in three dose-escalation patients, of whom one had hepatocellular carcinoma and two had cutaneous melanoma. The paper reports the monotherapy dose-escalation portion (N of about 52 patients) of the phase I ivuxolimab trial.

Patients with a history of autoimmune disease or receiving systemic immunosuppression were excluded from the trial. In every dose cohort, peripheral blood was drawn for TCR sequencing at baseline, cycle 4 day 1, and cycle 7 day 1. Samples were obtained from an open-label, multicenter, first-in-human phase I dose-escalation trial of ivuxolimab. The trial enrolled adults with locally advanced or metastatic head and neck squamous cell, hepatocellular, melanoma or renal cell carcinoma. CD4+ and CD8+ T cells were sorted separately from peripheral blood before TCR sequencing. To sequence the TCRbeta CDR3 region, genomic DNA was isolated from the sorted cells. The immunoSEQ Assay was used to sequence the TCRbeta CDR3 regions. This is the immuneACCESS table as TCRdb keeps it, with only in-frame sequences that have V and J called. A part of the clones is gone; compared with another copy, unresolved V genes explain less than half, and the rest is unexplained. This sample lists 40,000 to 55,000 clones; just over 85% were detected once. In total, the top ten clones hold approximately 3.2% of the sample.

V is cut by 2 bases and J by 0 bases, and the space between the germline ends is 4 bases. Spanning cysteine to phenylalanine, the CDR3 consists of 13 amino acids. Of the read, only the CDR3 DNA is kept; its 39 bases are in frame from base 1. Taken from the germline V gene, the CDR1 and CDR2 loops are KGHSH and LQKENI. Study-wide findings and limitations: At doses of 0.1 to 3.0 mg/kg, clonal expansion of both CD4+ and CD8+ T cells in blood was seen between baseline and week 6. After ivuxolimab, expanded clones were on average more numerous among CD8+ T cells than among CD4+ T cells. Low levels of normalized T-cell clonal expansion were also shown by some nonresponding patients. In the 0.1-3.0 mg/kg groups, partial responders had among the lowest normalized peripheral clonal expansion, particularly in CD8+ T cells. The antigen specificity of the clonally expanded peripheral T cells was not determined.

Turning to this clone: Its antigen target is currently unknown. Base qualities are not at hand, and no much larger clone is one base apart.

The clonotype was recovered from an adult with an advanced solid tumor such as melanoma, head and neck, liver or kidney cancer. Sequencing used CD4+ or CD8+ T cells sorted from blood, obtained in a trial of the OX40 agonist ivuxolimab. The V and J genes are TRBV18 and TRBJ2-5; the D gene assignment is ambiguous. For the CDR3, the sequence is CASSPGDQETQYF. The DNA is as follows: TGTGCCAGCTCACCAGGGGACCAAGAGACCCAGTACTTC. The CDR3 plus the reference TRBV18 and TRBJ2-5 genes for the other parts give the full variable domain: NAGVMQNPRHLVRRRGQEARLRCSPMKGHSHVYWYRQLPEEGLKFMVYLQKENIIDESGMPKERFSAEFPKEGPSILRIQQVVRGDSAAYFCASSPGDQETQYFGPGTRLLVL.